These 21 T cell receptor beta chains originate from one sample sequenced in a study of blood T cells in healthy people across ages. Through a sample-barcoded 5' primer and a J-beta primer mix, a second PCR was run for roughly 6 to 12 cycles. MiXCR, run by TCRdb on the 5' RACE reads, gives a single entry per CDR3 protein. The sample consists of about a million distinct CDR3 sequences, about two fifths of them appearing once. Material for sequencing was blood. The receptors originated from a young man in good health.

This rearrangement joins TRBV12-3 or TRBV12-4 to TRBJ2-2, with 10 nucleotides matching TRBD2. The ends lost 1 base at V and 0 bases at J; junction bases unmatched: 5. This CDR3 contains 18 residues. The CDR3 sequence: CASSLGSGLAANTGELFF. In nucleotides, the CDR3 is TGTGCCAGCAGTTTAGGGTCCGGACTAGCGGCGAACACCGGGGAGCTGTTTTTT.

The J gene is TRBJ1-2, the V gene TRBV7-8; D not certain. Trimming left V 5 bases short and J 3 bases short, with 16 bases between. The CDR3 covers 15 residues. Per germline, CDR1 SGHVS and CDR2 FQNEAQ. CDR3 region: CASSPVTRSDYGYTF. DNA for the CDR3: TGTGCCAGCAGCCCCGTTACTCGTTCGGACTATGGCTACACCTTC.

The chain uses TRBV20-1 and TRBJ1-6; 7 nucleotides agree with TRBD1. Losses at the gene ends were 0 bases for V and 9 bases for J; bases not matched to a gene: 2. The CDR3 length is 13 residues. CDR1 is DFQATT, CDR2 SNEGSKA, per germline (reference sequence). The CDR3 coding sequence is TGCAGTGCTAGAGATACAGGGGTTTCACCCCTCCACTTT. Translation: CSARDTGVSPLHF.

This chain joins TRBV3-1 and TRBJ2-7; tentative D call: TRBD1 (5 bases). The CDR3 covers 13 residues. Germline CDR1 is LGHDT and CDR2 is YNNKEL (reference sequence). V was cut by 4 bases and J by 3 bases, with 10 bases left in between. CDR3 DNA: TGTGCCAGCAGCCGGGGCGTAAACTACGAGCAGTACTTC. Residues: CASSRGVNYEQYF.

The rearrangement uses TRBV4-2 and TRBJ2-3; D possibly matches TRBD1 or TRBD2 (5 bases each). The CDR3 totals 15 residues. Germline CDR1 reads LGHNA; CDR2 reads YNFKEQ. Trimming removed 4 bases from V and 4 bases from J, with 15 bases in between. The CDR3: CASSRDLEGSDTQYF. In DNA, the CDR3 is TGTGCCAGCAGCCGAGATCTTGAGGGGTCAGATACGCAGTATTTT.

This clonotype was observed a few times. The rearrangement joins TRBV29-1 to TRBJ2-5; D not certain. The CDR3 consists of 13 residues. Germline CDR1 is SQVTM and CDR2 is ANQGSEA. The V end lost 3 bases, the J end lost 11 bases, and 19 bases lay between the germline ends. CDR3 sequence: CSVDSWVSNEQYF. In DNA form, the CDR3 reads TGCAGCGTTGATTCTTGGGTGAGCAATGAGCAGTACTTC.

In its sample, this clonotype was seen a few times. The chain employs TRBV5-5 and TRBJ2-3; D may be TRBD2 (6 bases). CDR1 and CDR2 from the germline V gene are SGHKS and YYEKEE (reference sequence). CDR3 size: 15 residues. Trimming removed 3 bases at V and 5 bases at J, with 16 bases between. In DNA, the CDR3 is TGTGCCAGCAGCTATTTAACTCTCGGGGGAGATACGCAGTATTTT. It specifies CASSYLTLGGDTQYF.

This clonotype has a handful of counts. The V gene is TRBV14, the J gene TRBJ1-1; D remains unclear. The V gene's germline CDR1 is SGHDN and CDR2 FVKESK. The CDR3 has 14 residues. V was clipped by 1 base and J by 3 bases, with 9 bases between them. CDR3 in DNA: TGTGCCAGCAGCCAAGGTAACACCTACACTGAAGCTTTCTTT. This gives the protein CASSQGNTYTEAFF.

The chain has TRBV5-1 and TRBJ1-1; D gene ambiguous. The ends were cut back, 5 bases at V and 1 base at J, with 18 bases in the middle. The V gene's germline CDR1 is SGHRS and CDR2 YFSETQ. The CDR3 runs to 16 residues. The CDR3 reads CASRPGTVRKNTEAFF. CDR3 coding DNA: TGCGCCAGCAGACCCGGAACAGTGAGAAAGAACACTGAAGCTTTCTTT.

CDR3 sequence: CASTPGGSNYGYTF. The DNA of the CDR3 is TGTGCCAGCACTCCAGGGGGATCCAACTATGGCTACACCTTC. The rearrangement joins TRBV6-1 to TRBJ1-2; 7 bases agree with TRBD1. From germline, CDR1 is MNHNS and CDR2 SASEGT. The CDR3 totals 14 residues. V lost 7 bases to trimming and J lost 2 bases; unmatched junction nucleotides: 7.

In its sample, this clonotype was seen many times. The chain recombines TRBV4-2 with TRBJ2-7; D is unclear. The CDR3 is made up of 12 amino acids. V gave up 4 bases and J gave up 5 bases, with 9 bases separating them. Germline V gene sequence: CDR1 LGHNA, CDR2 YNFKEQ. CDR3 sequence (DNA): TGTGCCAGCAGCCTAGGGCCCCACGAGCAGTACTTC. This gives the protein CASSLGPHEQYF.

This chain joins TRBV5-1 and TRBJ1-6; 8 positions match TRBD1. The CDR3 has 14 residues. J was trimmed by 6 bases and V by 4 bases; bases with no gene match: 3. Germline CDR1 SGHRS, CDR2 YFSETQ. CDR3 residues: CASSPDRVNSPLHF. The DNA for the CDR3 is TGCGCCAGCAGCCCGGACAGGGTTAATTCACCCCTCCACTTT. The whole variable domain, filled in from reference TRBV5-1 and TRBJ1-6, reads KAGVTQTPRYLIKTRGQQVTLSCSPISGHRSVSWYQQTPGQGLQFLFEYFSETQRNKGNFPGRFSGRQFSNSRSEMNVSTLELGDSALYLCASSPDRVNSPLHFGNGTRLTVT.

The V call is TRBV27, the J call TRBJ2-6; no clear D. Trimming stripped 4 bases from V and 0 bases from J, with 10 bases between. This CDR3 contains 16 residues. Germline lookup yields CDR1 MNHEY and CDR2 SMNVEV (reference sequence). The chain's CDR3 is CASSYLQRSGANVLTF. The DNA for the CDR3 is TGTGCCAGCAGTTACCTACAGCGCTCTGGGGCCAACGTCCTGACTTTC.

The chain recombines TRBV5-1 with TRBJ1-2; D not certain. CDR3 size: 12 residues. Trimming cost V 5 bases and J 2 bases, with 7 bases left between them. Per germline, CDR1 SGHRS and CDR2 YFSETQ. The CDR3, as DNA: TGCGCCAGCAGAAAAGAAAACTATGGCTACACCTTC. Translation gives CASRKENYGYTF.

This clonotype was seen only once. The chain employs TRBV12-5 and TRBJ2-1; no reliable D call. The V end lost 4 bases, the J end lost 9 bases, and 10 bases lay between the germline ends. Germline-derived CDR1 and CDR2 are LGHNT and FRNRAP. The length of the CDR3 is 12 residues. The CDR3 loop is CASGSRKAEQFF. In DNA form, the CDR3 reads TGTGCTAGTGGTTCCAGAAAGGCTGAGCAGTTCTTC.

This sequence joins TRBV29-1 and TRBJ1-1; D not resolved. Germline CDR1 is SQVTM and CDR2 is ANQGSEA. V was clipped by 5 bases and J by 1 base, with 11 bases between them. The CDR3 has 13 amino acids. CDR3 nucleotides: TGCAGCGTTACTGGACTGAGGAACACTGAAGCTTTCTTT. It is translated as CSVTGLRNTEAFF.

In its sample, this clonotype was seen a few times. J is TRBJ1-2 and V is TRBV4-3, with D possibly TRBD1 on 6 matching bases. There are 15 residues in the CDR3. CDR1 and CDR2 (germline): LGHNA, YSLEER. Between the trimmed V and J ends, which lost 0 bases and 2 bases, there was a span of 10 bases. Here the CDR3 reads CASSQERQENYGYTF. In DNA form, the CDR3 reads TGCGCCAGCAGCCAAGAGAGACAGGAGAACTATGGCTACACCTTC.

The CDR3 coding sequence is TGCAGCGGGGGACAGGGGGCGGGTGGCTACACCTTC. Protein: CSGGQGAGGYTF. The chain uses TRBV29-1 and TRBJ1-2; 12 nucleotides align to TRBD1. The CDR3 runs 12 residues. V lost 7 bases to trimming and J lost 7 bases; unmatched junction nucleotides: 4. Germline V gene lookup returns CDR1 SQVTM and CDR2 ANQGSEA.

CDR3 protein: CASSRDHRKTGEMDIQYF. For the CDR3, the DNA is TGTGCCAGCAGCCGGGACCACCGCAAAACGGGGGAGATGGACATTCAGTACTTC. The V and J genes are TRBV6-1 and TRBJ2-4; D might be TRBD2 (6 bases). The length of the CDR3 is 18 residues. The V gene's germline CDR1 is MNHNS and CDR2 SASEGT. V was pared by 6 bases and J by 8 bases, with 29 bases between.

The chain couples TRBV7-2 to TRBJ1-2; 7 bases fit TRBD1. Trimming took 5 bases from V and 6 from J; bases not matched to a gene: 6. Germline V gene sequence: CDR1 SGHTA, CDR2 FQGNSA. CDR3 size: 13 residues. The CDR3 DNA reads as TGTGCCAGCAGCGACAGGGAATATGATGGCTACACCTTC. It specifies CASSDREYDGYTF. Full variable domain (rest looked up from reference TRBV7-2 and TRBJ1-2): GAGVSQSPSNKVTEKGKDVELRCDPISGHTALYWYRQSLGQGLEFLIYFQGNSAPDKSGLPSDRFSAERTGGSVSTLTIQRTQQEDSAVYLCASSDREYDGYTFGSGTRLTVV.

There are a few counts of this clonotype. The rearrangement uses TRBV6-2 or TRBV6-3 and TRBJ2-7, with D uncertain. Trimming took 0 bases from V and 7 from J, leaving 13 bases between them. The CDR3 length is 14 residues. Germline V CDR1 and CDR2: MNHEY, SVGEGT. The CDR3 region has the DNA TGTGCCAGCAGTTACTCGTTCCGGTCTAATGAGCAGTACTTC. This encodes CASSYSFRSNEQYF.